Shown below are 5 T cell receptor beta chains from a single sample sequenced in a study of blood T cell repertoires in COVID-19. Method: immunoSEQ multiplex PCR; TCRdb's copy keeps in-frame clones and lacks some. The sample shows about 270,000 clones, 86% of them seen only once. The sequencing input was peripheral blood. The receptors stem from a man aged 35 to 55 with active or convalescent COVID-19.

V and J are TRBV7-2 and TRBJ1-2; 8 nucleotides match TRBD1. This CDR3 spans 15 amino acids. Trimming cost V 5 bases and J 4 bases; bases outside gene matches: 9. Germline V gene lookup returns CDR1 SGHTA and CDR2 FQGNSA. The DNA of the CDR3 is TGTGCCAGCAGCACCGGACAGGGCCGGCCCTATGGCTACACCTTC. Translated, it gives CASSTGQGRPYGYTF.

The chain couples TRBV7-9 to TRBJ1-4, with TRBD1 as a possible D gene (5 bases). Trimming stripped 4 bases from V and 2 bases from J, with 8 bases between. Per the germline V gene, CDR1 is SEHNR and CDR2 is FQNEAQ (reference sequence). This CDR3 comprises 14 residues. CDR3 sequence reads: CASSSHRTNEKLFF. CDR3 sequence (DNA): TGTGCCAGCAGCTCCCACAGGACTAATGAAAAACTGTTTTTT.

This clone is a singleton in its sample. The V call is TRBV10-3, the J call TRBJ2-5, with a possible D match to TRBD2 (6 bases). The CDR3 is 13 amino acids. Germline loops: CDR1 ENHRY, CDR2 SYGVKD. The ends were cut back, 2 bases at V and 2 bases at J, with 6 bases in the middle. CDR3 region: CAISEGGQETQYF. CDR3 nucleotides: TGTGCCATCAGTGAGGGGGGGCAAGAGACCCAGTACTTC.

This clone has just one count. As DNA, the CDR3 is TGTGCCAGTAGTATTGACCTGGGGGGTGGTCAGCCCCAGCATTTT. Encoded protein: CASSIDLGGGQPQHF. The V gene is TRBV19, the J gene TRBJ1-5; D is possibly TRBD1 (5 bases). V lost 3 bases, J lost 6 bases, and 15 bases lay in between. Germline CDR1 and CDR2: LNHDA and SQIVND (reference sequence). CDR3 length: 15 residues.

J is TRBJ2-1 and V is TRBV3-1 (or the pseudogene TRBV3-2); 8 bases map to TRBD2. Trimming cost V 4 bases and J 5 bases; bases outside gene matches: 7. The CDR3 totals 15 residues. Looked up from germline, CDR1 is LGHDT and CDR2 is YNNKEL (reference sequence). The CDR3 loop is CASSPPAGADNEQFF. DNA for the CDR3: TGTGCCAGCAGCCCCCCAGCGGGGGCCGACAATGAGCAGTTCTTC.